A selection of T cell receptor beta chains follows, all from one sample in a study of identifying expanded T cells in peripheral blood. Sequencing was performed with immunoSEQ multiplex PCR; in TCRdb, only in-frame clones are kept and a portion is missing. The table includes about 100,000 clones, about nine tenths detected once. The sequenced sample consisted of blood. These receptors all come from a person aged 18 to 70 in good health. CDR3s include the opening cysteine and the closing phenylalanine or tryptophan. A D gene is named only where the DNA matches it firmly.

V gene: TRBV28
J gene: TRBJ2-1
D gene: .
CDR3 DNA: TGTGCCAGCAGTCCTGGGACCGGGTACGCTGAGCAGTTCTTC
CDR3 protein: CASSPGTGYAEQFF

V gene: TRBV30
J gene: TRBJ1-1
D gene: TRBD1
CDR3 DNA: TGTGCCTGGAGCGGGACAGGGGGCACTGAAGCTTTCTTT
CDR3 protein: CAWSGTGGTEAFF

V gene: TRBV9
J gene: TRBJ2-7
D gene: .
CDR3 DNA: TGTGCCAGCAGCGTAGTACCGGGGGACTACGAGCAGTACTTC
CDR3 protein: CASSVVPGDYEQYF

V gene: TRBV23-1
J gene: TRBJ2-3
D gene: .
CDR3 DNA: TGCGCCAGCAGTCAATCGAGGAGGGGACGGGGGAGCACAGATACGCAGTATTTT
CDR3 protein: CASSQSRRGRGSTDTQYF

V gene: TRBV6-4
J gene: TRBJ2-3
D gene: TRBD2
CDR3 DNA: TGTGCCAGCAGTGACGAAGCGGGGGGCACAGATACGCAGTATTTT
CDR3 protein: CASSDEAGGTDTQYF

V gene: TRBV4-2
J gene: TRBJ2-2
D gene: .
CDR3 DNA: TGTGCCAGCAGCCAAGAGACGGGAGGGGGCCCCGGGGAGCTGTTTTTT
CDR3 protein: CASSQETGGGPGELFF

V gene: TRBV5-1
J gene: TRBJ1-5
D gene: .
CDR3 DNA: TGCGCCAGCAGCTCCGGGGGGCGACTCTATAGCAATCAGCCCCAGCATTTT
CDR3 protein: CASSSGGRLYSNQPQHF

V gene: TRBV7-6
J gene: TRBJ1-2
D gene: .
CDR3 DNA: TGTGCCAGCAGCGCAACAAGGGACTATGGCTACACCTTC
CDR3 protein: CASSATRDYGYTF

V gene: TRBV5-6
J gene: TRBJ1-4
D gene: .
CDR3 DNA: TGTGCCAGCAGCTTGTTTAGTTGGGAGGGTGAAAAACTGTTTTTT
CDR3 protein: CASSLFSWEGEKLFF

V gene: TRBV6-1
J gene: TRBJ2-7
D gene: .
CDR3 DNA: TGTGCCGGGGGGACCTACGAGCAGTACTTC
CDR3 protein: CAGGTYEQYF

V gene: TRBV15
J gene: TRBJ1-1
D gene: .
CDR3 DNA: TGTGCCACCAGCATTAGGGTGGGAAGGGGAGAAGCTTTCTTT
CDR3 protein: CATSIRVGRGEAFF